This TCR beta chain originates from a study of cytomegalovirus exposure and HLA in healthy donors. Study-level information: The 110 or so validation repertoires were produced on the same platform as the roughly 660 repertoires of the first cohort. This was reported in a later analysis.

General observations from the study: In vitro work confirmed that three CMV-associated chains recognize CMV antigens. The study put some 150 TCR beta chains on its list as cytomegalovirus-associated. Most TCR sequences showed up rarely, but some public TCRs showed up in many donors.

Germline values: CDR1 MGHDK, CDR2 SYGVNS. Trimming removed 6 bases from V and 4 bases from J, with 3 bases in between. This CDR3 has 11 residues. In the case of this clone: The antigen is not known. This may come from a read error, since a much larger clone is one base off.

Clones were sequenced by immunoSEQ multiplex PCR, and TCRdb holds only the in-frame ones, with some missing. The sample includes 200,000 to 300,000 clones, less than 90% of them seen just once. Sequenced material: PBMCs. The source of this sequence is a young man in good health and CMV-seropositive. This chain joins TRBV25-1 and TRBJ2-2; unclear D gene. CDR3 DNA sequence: TGTGCCAGCAGCCGCACCGGGGAGCTGTTTTTT. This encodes CASSRTGELFF. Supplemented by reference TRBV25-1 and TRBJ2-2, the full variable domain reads EADIYQTPRYLVIGTGKKITLECSQTMGHDKMYWYQQDPGMELHLIHYSYGVNSTEKGDLSSESTVSRIRTEHFPLTLESARPSHTSQYLCASSRTGELFFGEGSRLTVL.